A selection of T cell receptor beta chains follows, all from one sample in a study of blood T cells in healthy people across ages. One entry per CDR3 protein, called by TCRdb with MiXCR from the 5' RACE reads. The data show around 1,500,000 distinct CDR3 sequences, with roughly 40% seen just once and roughly 7.9% held by the top ten. The sequencing sample was made of blood. The receptor source for this set is a woman aged 18-35 years in good health. CDR3s include the opening cysteine and the closing phenylalanine or tryptophan. A D gene is named only where the DNA matches it firmly.

j_call d_call v_call cdr3_aa
TRBJ2-3 . TRBV12-3/TRBV12-4 CASSFNHLTDTQYF
TRBJ1-1 . TRBV6-1 CASRQEYRTEAFF
TRBJ2-1 TRBD2 TRBV10-3 CAIRRGGPNEQFF
TRBJ2-3 . TRBV3-1 CASSQGSYTDTQYF
TRBJ1-2 . TRBV27 CASKSGGNGYTF
TRBJ1-5 . TRBV7-9 CASSPPGDHQPQHF
TRBJ2-5 . TRBV5-1 CASSLARNREETQYF
TRBJ1-1 TRBD1 TRBV10-3 CAITGTGVKEGWNTEAFF
TRBJ1-1 . TRBV7-3 CASSSTGLSTEAFF
TRBJ2-2 . TRBV2 CASSVTPSAGELFF
TRBJ2-7 . TRBV27 CASSLAGVGIYEQYF
TRBJ2-1 . TRBV12-5 CASGLLRSSYNEQFF
TRBJ2-5 . TRBV6-5 CASSYSKKGLEKQYF
TRBJ1-1 . TRBV6-5 CASSYTGFTGDDTEAFF
TRBJ1-1 . TRBV5-1 CASSPTPGAVTEAFF
TRBJ1-5 TRBD1 TRBV28 CAIKHGQGRTQPQHF
TRBJ1-2 . TRBV3-1 CASSQVWMANGYTF
TRBJ2-7 . TRBV20-1 CSASRGNYEQYF
TRBJ2-3 . TRBV29-1 CSVELGSDTQYF
TRBJ2-7 . TRBV2 CASSGRQTVYEQYF
TRBJ1-5 . TRBV28 CASSWGDSNQPQHF
TRBJ2-1 TRBD1 TRBV3-1 CASNQGQGKQFF
TRBJ2-1 TRBD2 TRBV10-3 CAIRDSSGGDEQFF
TRBJ2-7 . TRBV5-6 CASSPGVGGLYEQYF
TRBJ2-5 TRBD1 TRBV6-1 CVSMGQGSSETQYF
TRBJ1-6 . TRBV12-3/TRBV12-4 CASSRLGSPPHF
TRBJ1-4 . TRBV20-1 CSARDRGRSNEKLFF